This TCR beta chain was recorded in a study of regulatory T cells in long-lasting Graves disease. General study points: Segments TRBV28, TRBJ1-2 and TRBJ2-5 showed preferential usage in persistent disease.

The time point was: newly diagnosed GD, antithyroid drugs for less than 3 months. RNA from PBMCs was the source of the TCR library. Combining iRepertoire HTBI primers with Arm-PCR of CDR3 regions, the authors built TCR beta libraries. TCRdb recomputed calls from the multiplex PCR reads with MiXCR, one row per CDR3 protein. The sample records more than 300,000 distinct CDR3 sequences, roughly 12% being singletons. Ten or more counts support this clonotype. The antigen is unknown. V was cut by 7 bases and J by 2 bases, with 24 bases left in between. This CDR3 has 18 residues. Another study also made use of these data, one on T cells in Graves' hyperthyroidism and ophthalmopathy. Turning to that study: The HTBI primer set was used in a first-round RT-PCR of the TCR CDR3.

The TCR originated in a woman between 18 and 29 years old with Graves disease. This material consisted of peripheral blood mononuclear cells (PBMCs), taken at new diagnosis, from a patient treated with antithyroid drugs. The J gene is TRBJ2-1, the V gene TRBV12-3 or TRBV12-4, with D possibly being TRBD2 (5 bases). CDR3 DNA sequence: TGTGCCAGCAAGGGCCCGCTGGAAGGGATCGGGACCTACAATGAGCAGTTCTTC. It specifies CASKGPLEGIGTYNEQFF.